This entry concerns a single TCR beta chain. This entry comes from a study of regulatory T cells in long-lasting Graves disease. Documented time point: persistent/refractory GD, antithyroid drugs over 5 years with positive TRAb. PBMC RNA served as the TCR library source. Germline values: CDR1 MNHNS, CDR2 SASEGT. The CDR3 totals 18 residues. V was clipped by 5 bases and J by 3 bases, with 23 bases between them. According to the study, TCR beta libraries were built with iRepertoire HTBI primers and CDR3-region Arm-PCR. TCRdb reanalysed the multiplex PCR reads using MiXCR and keeps one entry per CDR3 protein. The repertoire holds 500,000 to 700,000 distinct CDR3 sequences, with approximately 31% as singletons.

The starting material was peripheral blood mononuclear cells (PBMCs), obtained when the disease was refractory, from a patient treated with antithyroid drugs. The sequence came from a female donor with Graves disease. This sequence joins TRBV6-1 and TRBJ1-5; tentatively, D is TRBD1 (5 bases). For the CDR3, the DNA is TGTGCCAGCAGTCTCAGTGCCGGGGACGGCACGAACAATCAGCCCCAGCATTTT. As protein: CASSLSAGDGTNNQPQHF.